This T cell receptor (beta chain) derives from a study of cytomegalovirus exposure and HLA in healthy donors. On the study more broadly: The roughly 700 first-cohort repertoires and the 95 to 150 validation repertoires shared the same platform, a later analysis reported.

Clones were sequenced by immunoSEQ multiplex PCR, and TCRdb holds only the in-frame ones, with some missing. The sample shows approximately 170,000 clones, approximately 86% of them seen only once. The CDR3 runs to 13 residues. Trimming stripped 6 bases from V and 0 bases from J, with 9 bases between. Germline V gene data show CDR1 as LGHNA and CDR2 as YSLEER. Specimen: PBMCs. The clonotype comes from a man aged 30 to 45 in good health and CMV-seropositive. V gene TRBV4-3 combines with J gene TRBJ2-7; TRBD2 is a possible D gene (5 bases). CDR3 bases: TGCGCCAGCAGTAGCGCCAGCTCCTACGAGCAGTACTTC. As protein: CASSSASSYEQYF.